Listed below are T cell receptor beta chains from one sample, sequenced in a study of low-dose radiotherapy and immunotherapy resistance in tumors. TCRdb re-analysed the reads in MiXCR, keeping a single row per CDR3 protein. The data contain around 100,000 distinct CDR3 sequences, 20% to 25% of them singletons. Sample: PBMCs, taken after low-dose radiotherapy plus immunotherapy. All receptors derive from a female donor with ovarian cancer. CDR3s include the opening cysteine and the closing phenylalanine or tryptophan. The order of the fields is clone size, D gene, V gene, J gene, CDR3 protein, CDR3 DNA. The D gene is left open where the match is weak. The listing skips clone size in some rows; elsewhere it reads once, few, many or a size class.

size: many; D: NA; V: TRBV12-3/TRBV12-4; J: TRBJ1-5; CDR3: CASSLGQPQHF; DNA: TGTGCCAGCAGTTTAGGTCAGCCCCAGCATTTT
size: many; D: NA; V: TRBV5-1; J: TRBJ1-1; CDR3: CASRGDTEAFF; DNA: TGCGCCAGCAGGGGTGACACTGAAGCTTTCTTT
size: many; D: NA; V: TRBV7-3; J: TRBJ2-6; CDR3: CASSPQRSGANVLTF; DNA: TGTGCCAGCAGCCCTCAACGCTCTGGGGCCAACGTCCTGACTTTC
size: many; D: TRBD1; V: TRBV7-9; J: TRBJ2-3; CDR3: CASCTDRGRDTQYF; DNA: TGTGCCAGCTGCACGGACAGGGGAAGAGATACGCAGTATTTT
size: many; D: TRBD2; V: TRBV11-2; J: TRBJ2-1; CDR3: CASSLAISGRAYEQFF; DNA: TGTGCCAGCAGCTTAGCCATTAGCGGGAGGGCCTATGAGCAGTTCTTC
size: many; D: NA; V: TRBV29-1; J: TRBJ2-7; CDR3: CSVMTDPLGEQYF; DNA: TGCAGCGTTATGACAGACCCTCTGGGAGAGCAGTACTTC
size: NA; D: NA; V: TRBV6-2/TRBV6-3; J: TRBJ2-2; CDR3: CASSYRVVSGELFF; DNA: TGTGCCAGCAGTTACAGGGTTGTGTCCGGGGAGCTGTTTTTT
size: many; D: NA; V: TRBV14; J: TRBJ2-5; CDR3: CASSQVSQGETQYF; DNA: TGTGCCAGCAGCCAAGTAAGCCAGGGAGAGACCCAGTACTTC
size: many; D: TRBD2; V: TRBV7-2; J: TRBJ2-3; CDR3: CASSSLAGGPTDTQYF; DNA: TGTGCCAGCAGCTCCCTAGCGGGAGGGCCCACAGATACGCAGTATTTT
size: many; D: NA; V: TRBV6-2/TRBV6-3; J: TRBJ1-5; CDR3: CASADSSNQPQHF; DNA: TGTGCCAGCGCGGACAGTAGCAATCAGCCCCAGCATTTT
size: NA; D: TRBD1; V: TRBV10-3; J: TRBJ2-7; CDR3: CAISEGQVYEQYF; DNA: TGTGCCATCAGTGAAGGACAGGTCTACGAGCAGTACTTC
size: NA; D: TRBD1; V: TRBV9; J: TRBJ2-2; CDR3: CASSVAGQANTGELFF; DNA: TGTGCCAGCAGCGTAGCGGGACAGGCGAACACCGGGGAGCTGTTTTTT
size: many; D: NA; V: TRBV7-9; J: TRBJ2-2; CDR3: CASSLAFESLAGELFF; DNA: TGTGCCAGCAGCTTAGCGTTTGAGAGCCTTGCCGGGGAGCTGTTTTTT
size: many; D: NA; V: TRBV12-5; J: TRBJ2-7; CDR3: CASGLGDTYEQYF; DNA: TGTGCTAGTGGCTTGGGCGATACCTACGAGCAGTACTTC
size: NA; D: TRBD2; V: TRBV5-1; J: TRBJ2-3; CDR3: CASSLIGGGGTDTQYF; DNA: TGCGCCAGCAGCTTGATCGGCGGGGGGGGCACAGATACGCAGTATTTT
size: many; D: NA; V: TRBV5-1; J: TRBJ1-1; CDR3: CASSLEGQSYTEAFF; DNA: TGCGCCAGCAGCTTGGAGGGGCAGAGTTACACTGAAGCTTTCTTT
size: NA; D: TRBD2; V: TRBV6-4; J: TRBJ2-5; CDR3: CASSDETGGETQYF; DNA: TGTGCCAGCAGTGACGAGACGGGGGGGGAGACCCAGTACTTC
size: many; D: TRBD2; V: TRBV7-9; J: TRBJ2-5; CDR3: CASSSGLAGGQETQYF; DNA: TGTGCCAGCAGCTCTGGACTAGCGGGAGGCCAAGAGACCCAGTACTTC
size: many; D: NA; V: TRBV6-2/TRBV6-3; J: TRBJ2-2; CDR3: CASATAGETGELFF; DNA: TGTGCCAGCGCCACCGCAGGGGAGACCGGGGAGCTGTTTTTT
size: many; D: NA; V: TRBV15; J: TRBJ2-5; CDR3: CATSRAPGAQETQYF; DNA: TGTGCCACCAGCAGAGCACCCGGGGCCCAAGAGACCCAGTACTTC
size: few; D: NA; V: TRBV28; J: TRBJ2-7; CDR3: CASNHPRGSAYEQYF; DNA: TGTGCCAGCAATCACCCACGGGGGTCTGCCTACGAGCAGTACTTC
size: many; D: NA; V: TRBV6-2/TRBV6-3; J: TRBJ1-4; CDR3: CASSYSLRRRNEKLFF; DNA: TGTGCCAGCAGTTACTCGTTGAGGCGGAGGAATGAAAAACTGTTTTTT
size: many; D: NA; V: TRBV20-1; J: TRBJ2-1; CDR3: CSASPPVGYNEQFF; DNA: TGCAGTGCTAGTCCCCCAGTAGGTTACAATGAGCAGTTCTTC
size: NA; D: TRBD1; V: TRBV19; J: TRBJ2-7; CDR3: CASNKGTGTYEQYF; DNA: TGTGCCAGTAACAAGGGGACAGGTACCTACGAGCAGTACTTC
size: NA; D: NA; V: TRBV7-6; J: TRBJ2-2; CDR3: CASSSDRNTGELFF; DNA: TGTGCTAGCAGCTCCGACAGAAACACCGGGGAGCTGTTTTTT
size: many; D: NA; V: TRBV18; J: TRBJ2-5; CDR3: CASSPGPKETQYF; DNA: TGTGCCAGCTCACCAGGACCGAAAGAGACCCAGTACTTC
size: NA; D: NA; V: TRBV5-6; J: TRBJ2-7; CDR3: CASSRQDYEQYF; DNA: TGTGCCAGCAGCCGACAGGACTACGAGCAGTACTTC
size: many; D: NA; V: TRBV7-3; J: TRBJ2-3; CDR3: CASSSGEDTQYF; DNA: TGTGCCAGCAGCTCAGGGGAAGATACGCAGTATTTT
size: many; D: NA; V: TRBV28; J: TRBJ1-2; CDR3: CASSPPGRSYYGYTF; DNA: TGTGCCAGCAGTCCTCCCGGGCGTTCTTACTATGGCTACACCTTC
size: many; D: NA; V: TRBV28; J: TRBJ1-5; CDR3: CASGDWTLRNQPQHF; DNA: TGTGCCAGCGGCGACTGGACGCTCCGGAATCAGCCCCAGCATTTT
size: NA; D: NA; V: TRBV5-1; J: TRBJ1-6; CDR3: CASSETSLNNSPLHF; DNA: TGCGCCAGCAGCGAGACATCCCTCAATAATTCACCCCTCCACTTT
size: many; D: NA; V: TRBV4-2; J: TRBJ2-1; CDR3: CASSVGVAYNEQFF; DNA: TGTGCCAGCTCAGTAGGGGTAGCCTACAATGAGCAGTTCTTC
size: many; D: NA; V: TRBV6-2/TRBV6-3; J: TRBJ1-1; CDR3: CASTRNTEAFF; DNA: TGTGCCAGCACCCGGAACACTGAAGCTTTCTTT
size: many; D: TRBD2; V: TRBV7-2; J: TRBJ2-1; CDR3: CASSLGLAGPHNEQFF; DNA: TGTGCCAGCAGCTTAGGACTAGCGGGACCCCACAATGAGCAGTTCTTC
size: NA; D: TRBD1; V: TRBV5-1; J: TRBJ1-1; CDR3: CASSLGQGRATEAFF; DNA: TGCGCCAGCAGCCTCGGACAGGGACGAGCCACTGAAGCTTTCTTT
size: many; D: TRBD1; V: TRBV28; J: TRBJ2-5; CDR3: CASSTGQGETQYF; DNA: TGTGCCAGCAGTACGGGACAGGGGGAGACCCAGTACTTC
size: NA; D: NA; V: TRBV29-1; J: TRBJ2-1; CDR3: CSVSPTPGSGGIISSYNEQFF; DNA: TGCAGCGTTTCGCCCACACCGGGGAGTGGGGGGATAATTAGCTCCTACAATGAGCAGTTCTTC
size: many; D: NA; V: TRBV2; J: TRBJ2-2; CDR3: CASSEAPAGELFF; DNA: TGTGCCAGCAGTGAAGCGCCGGCCGGGGAGCTGTTTTTT
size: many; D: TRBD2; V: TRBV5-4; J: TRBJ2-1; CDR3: CASSPKLAGGLKLNEQFF; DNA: TGTGCCAGCAGCCCGAAACTAGCGGGGGGGCTAAAACTCAATGAGCAGTTCTTC
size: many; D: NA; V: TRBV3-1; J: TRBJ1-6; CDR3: CASSQVTESPLHF; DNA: TGTGCCAGCAGCCAAGTTACAGAGTCACCCCTCCACTTT
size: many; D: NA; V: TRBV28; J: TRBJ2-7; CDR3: CASSSTAPGTASSYEQYF; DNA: TGTGCCAGCAGTTCAACGGCTCCCGGGACGGCAAGCTCCTACGAGCAGTACTTC